The sequence of this T cell receptor (beta chain) was determined in a study of cytomegalovirus exposure and HLA in healthy donors. Study summary: HLA-typed donors were the source of 83 million or so unique TCRs, which an early data release held. Study results and limitations: HLA alleles showed associations with 15,000 to 20,000 TCR beta sequences in a later analysis, at a 0.05 false discovery rate. Later, an analysis showed that TCR beta chains associated with HLA were more clonally expanded than others that were equally common. Listed as cytomegalovirus-associated were 150 to 200 TCR beta chains.

On this clone: Antigen specificity is unknown.

With 60 Vbeta and 13 Jbeta primers, the PCR was carried out. This table comes from immunoSEQ multiplex PCR, and its TCRdb copy is limited to in-frame clones, with some not included. The sample lists around 96,000 clones; 64% were seen once. The germline V gene encodes CDR1 MNHEY and CDR2 SVGAGI. The CDR3 is made up of 16 amino acids. Germline trimming cut 2 bases from V and 2 bases from J; bases unmatched to any gene: 7. The chain joins TRBV6-5 to TRBJ2-5; 8 nucleotides align to TRBD2. The sequenced sample was PBMCs. The TCR sequence derives from a man aged 60-69 years in good health and CMV-seronegative. DNA of the CDR3: TGTGCCAGCAGTTACGCACTAGCGGTGGGGCAAGAGACCCAGTACTTC. It encodes CASSYALAVGQETQYF.